The rows below give T cell receptor beta chains drawn from one sample of a study of CD8 T cells in ankylosing spondylitis. TCRdb ran MiXCR on the 5' RACE reads and lists one entry per CDR3 protein. The table lists about 130,000 distinct CDR3 sequences, approximately 7.4% of them singletons. Source material: blood, either unsorted or a sorted T cell fraction (not recorded which). These receptors were obtained from a female donor with ankylosing spondylitis or in good health (not recorded which). The CDR3 runs from the conserved cysteine through the conserved F or W. Each record gives: V gene, J gene, CDR3 protein.

V: TRBV7-2
J: TRBJ2-1
CDR3: CASSSPGTGLHYEQFF

V: TRBV11-2
J: TRBJ2-3
CDR3: CASSQGRFSTDTQYF

V: TRBV20-1
J: TRBJ2-1
CDR3: CSAPGQDSYNEQFF

V: TRBV12-3/TRBV12-4
J: TRBJ2-2
CDR3: CASSLPRDPGELFF

V: TRBV7-9
J: TRBJ2-7
CDR3: CASSPLGQGASEQYF

V: TRBV27
J: TRBJ2-2
CDR3: CASRRVNTGELFF

V: TRBV30
J: TRBJ1-6
CDR3: CAWSPGLGSYNSPLHF

V: TRBV19
J: TRBJ1-2
CDR3: CASSIDEGPLGYTF

V: TRBV5-4
J: TRBJ2-7
CDR3: CASSGTWGGGTEQYF

V: TRBV28
J: TRBJ1-2
CDR3: CASSLLGNYGYTF

V: TRBV11-2
J: TRBJ1-1
CDR3: CASSLGDRGHSGVGGNTEAFF

V: TRBV7-3
J: TRBJ2-3
CDR3: CASSSTEFTDTQYF

V: TRBV5-6
J: TRBJ1-1
CDR3: CASRVSGANTEAFF

V: TRBV7-8
J: TRBJ2-7
CDR3: CASSTRQGLTYEQYF

V: TRBV20-1
J: TRBJ2-2
CDR3: CSASLGELINTGELFF

V: TRBV5-1
J: TRBJ2-5
CDR3: CASSSGQGHQETQYF

V: TRBV6-1
J: TRBJ1-2
CDR3: CASSEVAPGDYGYTF

V: TRBV12-3/TRBV12-4
J: TRBJ1-1
CDR3: CASSLLGPETATF

V: TRBV5-1
J: TRBJ2-1
CDR3: CASTLTSSYNEQFF

V: TRBV4-1
J: TRBJ1-2
CDR3: CASSRSSAVANYGYTF

V: TRBV5-1
J: TRBJ1-4
CDR3: CASSLEGLWARTTNEKLFF

V: TRBV24-1
J: TRBJ2-1
CDR3: CATSAPGQGDEQFF

V: TRBV7-9
J: TRBJ2-1
CDR3: CASSLGQTQPHEQFF

V: TRBV9
J: TRBJ2-2
CDR3: CASSVRDRTTGELFF

V: TRBV5-1
J: TRBJ1-1
CDR3: CASSFGGAGTEAFF

V: TRBV6-1
J: TRBJ1-1
CDR3: CASRRTGGTEAFF

V: TRBV5-5
J: TRBJ2-5
CDR3: CASSFYTGIETQYF

V: TRBV24-1
J: TRBJ2-1
CDR3: CATSETGGIDEQFF

V: TRBV12-3/TRBV12-4
J: TRBJ2-1
CDR3: CASSFSGDPTYNEQFF

V: TRBV4-1
J: TRBJ1-2
CDR3: CASSPRGTVDGYTF

V: TRBV19
J: TRBJ1-5
CDR3: CASSGTESQPQHF

V: TRBV7-2
J: TRBJ1-5
CDR3: CASSAGGVQPQHF

V: TRBV5-1
J: TRBJ2-3
CDR3: CASSLELAGGSSDTQYF

V: TRBV6-6
J: TRBJ1-1
CDR3: CASSYSWNTEAFF

V: TRBV3-1
J: TRBJ2-1
CDR3: CASSQDGHSYNEQFF

V: TRBV6-1
J: TRBJ2-7
CDR3: CASSPNRDSWGEQYF

V: TRBV5-1
J: TRBJ1-1
CDR3: CASSLGRALMNTEAFF

V: TRBV7-2
J: TRBJ1-4
CDR3: CASSLVRAGKNEKLFF

V: TRBV5-1
J: TRBJ1-1
CDR3: CASSATRNTEAFF

V: TRBV12-3/TRBV12-4
J: TRBJ2-2
CDR3: CASSFRQNGELFF

V: TRBV28
J: TRBJ1-2
CDR3: CATYTYGYTF

V: TRBV20-1
J: TRBJ2-7
CDR3: CSVRRDSYEQYF

V: TRBV6-6
J: TRBJ1-3
CDR3: CASSPPIVDTIYF